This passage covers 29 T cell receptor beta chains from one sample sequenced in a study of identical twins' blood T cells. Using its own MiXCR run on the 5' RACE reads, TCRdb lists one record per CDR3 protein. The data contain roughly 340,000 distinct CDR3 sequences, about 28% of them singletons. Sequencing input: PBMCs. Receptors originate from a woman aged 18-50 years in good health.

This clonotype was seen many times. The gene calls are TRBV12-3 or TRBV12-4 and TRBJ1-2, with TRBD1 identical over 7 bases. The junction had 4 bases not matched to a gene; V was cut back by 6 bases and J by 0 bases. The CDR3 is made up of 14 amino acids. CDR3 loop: CASREQGTNYGYTF. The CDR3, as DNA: TGTGCCAGCAGGGAACAGGGGACTAACTATGGCTACACCTTC.

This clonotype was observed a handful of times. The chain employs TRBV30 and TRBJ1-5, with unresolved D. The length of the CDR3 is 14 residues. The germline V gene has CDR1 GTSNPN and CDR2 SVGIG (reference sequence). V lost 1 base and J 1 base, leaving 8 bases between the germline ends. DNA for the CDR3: TGTGCCTGGAGTGAAGGCAGCAGCAATCAGCCCCAGCATTTT. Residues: CAWSEGSSNQPQHF.

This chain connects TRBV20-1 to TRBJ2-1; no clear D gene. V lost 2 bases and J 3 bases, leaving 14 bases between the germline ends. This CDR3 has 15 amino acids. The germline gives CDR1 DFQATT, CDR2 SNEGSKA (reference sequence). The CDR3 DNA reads TGCAGTGCTAGATCTTATGGCGCCCACTACAATGAGCAGTTCTTC. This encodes CSARSYGAHYNEQFF.

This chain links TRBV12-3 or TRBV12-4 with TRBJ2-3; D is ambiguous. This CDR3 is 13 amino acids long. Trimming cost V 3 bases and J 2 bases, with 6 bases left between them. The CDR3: CASSFLDTDTQYF. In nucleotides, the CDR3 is TGTGCCAGCAGTTTCCTGGACACAGATACGCAGTATTTT.

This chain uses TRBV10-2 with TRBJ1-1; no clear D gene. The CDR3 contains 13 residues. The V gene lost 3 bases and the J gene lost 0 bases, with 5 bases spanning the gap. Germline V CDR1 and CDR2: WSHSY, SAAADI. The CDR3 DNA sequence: TGCGCCAGCAGTGAAGCGGTGAACACTGAAGCTTTCTTT. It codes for CASSEAVNTEAFF.

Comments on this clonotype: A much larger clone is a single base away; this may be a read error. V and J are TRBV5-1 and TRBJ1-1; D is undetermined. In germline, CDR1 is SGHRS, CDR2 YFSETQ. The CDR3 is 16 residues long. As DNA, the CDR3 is TGCGCCAGCAGCCCCGGCCCCGGAGGCATGAACACTGAAGGTTTCTTT. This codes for CASSPGPGGMNTEGFF.

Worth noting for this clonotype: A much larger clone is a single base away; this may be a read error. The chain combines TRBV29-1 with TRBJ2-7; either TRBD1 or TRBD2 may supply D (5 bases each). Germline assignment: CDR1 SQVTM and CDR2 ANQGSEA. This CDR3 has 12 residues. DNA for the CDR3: TGCAGCGTTGGGGTCGGGGCCTACCAGCAGTACTTC. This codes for CSVGVGAYQQYF.

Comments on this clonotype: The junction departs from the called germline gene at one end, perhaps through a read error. The chain's CDR3 is CASSPSLKTQYF. The CDR3 coding sequence is TGTGCTAGCAGCCCCTCGCTAAAGACCCAGTACTTC. This chain links TRBV7-7 with TRBJ2-5, with D unclear. CDR1 is SSHAT, CDR2 FNYEAQ, per germline (reference sequence). The CDR3 has 12 residues.

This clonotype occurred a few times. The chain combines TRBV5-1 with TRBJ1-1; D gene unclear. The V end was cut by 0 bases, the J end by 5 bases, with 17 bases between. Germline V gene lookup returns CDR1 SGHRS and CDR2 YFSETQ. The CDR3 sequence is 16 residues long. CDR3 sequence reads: CASSLEGIVLRTEAFF. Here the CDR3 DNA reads TGCGCCAGCAGCTTGGAAGGGATTGTATTGAGAACTGAAGCTTTCTTT.

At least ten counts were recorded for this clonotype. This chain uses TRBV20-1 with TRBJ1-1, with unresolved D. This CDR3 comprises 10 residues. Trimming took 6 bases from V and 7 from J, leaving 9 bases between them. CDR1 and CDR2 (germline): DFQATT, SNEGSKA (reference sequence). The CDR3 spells CSATRVEAFF. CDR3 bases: TGCAGTGCAACTAGAGTTGAAGCTTTCTTT.

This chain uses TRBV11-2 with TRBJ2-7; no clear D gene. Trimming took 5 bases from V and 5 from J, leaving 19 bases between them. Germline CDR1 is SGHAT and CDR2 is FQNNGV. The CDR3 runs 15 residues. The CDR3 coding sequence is TGTGCCAGCAGCCTCCCACCAATTCGAACCAACGAGCAGTACTTC. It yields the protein CASSLPPIRTNEQYF.

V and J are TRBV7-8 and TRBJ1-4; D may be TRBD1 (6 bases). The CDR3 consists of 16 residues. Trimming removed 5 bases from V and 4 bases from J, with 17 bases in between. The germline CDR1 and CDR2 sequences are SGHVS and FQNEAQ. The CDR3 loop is CASSLQGATGNEKLFF. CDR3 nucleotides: TGTGCCAGCAGCCTACAGGGTGCTACGGGTAATGAAAAACTGTTTTTT.

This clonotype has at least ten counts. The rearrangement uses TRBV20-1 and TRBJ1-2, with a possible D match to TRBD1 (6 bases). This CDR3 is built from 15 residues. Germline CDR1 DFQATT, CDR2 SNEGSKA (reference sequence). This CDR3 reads CTSSVEGRGNYGYTF. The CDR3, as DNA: TGCACCTCGTCGGTGGAGGGCAGGGGCAACTATGGCTACACCTTC.

The CDR3 region is CSAGPLWDIQYF. For the CDR3, the DNA is TGCAGCGCTGGACCCCTCTGGGACATTCAGTACTTC. This chain uses TRBV29-1 with TRBJ2-4, with unresolved D. The CDR3 loop spans 12 amino acids. V lost 7 bases and J lost 8, with 15 bases in between. The germline gives CDR1 SQVTM, CDR2 ANQGSEA.

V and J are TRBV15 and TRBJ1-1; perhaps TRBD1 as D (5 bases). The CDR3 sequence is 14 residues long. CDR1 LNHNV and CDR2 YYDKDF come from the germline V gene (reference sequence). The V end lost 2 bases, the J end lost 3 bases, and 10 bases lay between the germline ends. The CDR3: CATSRPQGYTEAFF. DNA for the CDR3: TGTGCCACCAGCAGACCCCAGGGTTACACTGAAGCTTTCTTT.

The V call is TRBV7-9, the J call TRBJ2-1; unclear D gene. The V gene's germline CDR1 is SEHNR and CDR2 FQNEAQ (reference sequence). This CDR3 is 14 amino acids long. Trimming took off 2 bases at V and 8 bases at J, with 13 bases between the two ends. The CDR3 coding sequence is TGTGCCAGCAGCTTATTACCGGGCACCCATGAGCAGTTCTTC. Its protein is CASSLLPGTHEQFF. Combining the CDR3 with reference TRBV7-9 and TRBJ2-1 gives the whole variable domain DTGVSQNPRHKITKRGQNVTFRCDPISEHNRLYWYRQTLGQGPEFLTYFQNEAQLEKSRLLSDRFSAERPKGSFSTLEIQRTEQGDSAMYLCASSLLPGTHEQFFGPGTRLTVL.

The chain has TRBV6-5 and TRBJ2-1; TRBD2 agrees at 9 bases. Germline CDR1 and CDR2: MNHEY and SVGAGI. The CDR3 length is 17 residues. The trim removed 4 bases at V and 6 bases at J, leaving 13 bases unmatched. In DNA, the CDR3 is TGTGCCAGCAGTTCTCGATTTAGCGGGAGCGGGTCCAATGAGCAGTTCTTC. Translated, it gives CASSSRFSGSGSNEQFF.

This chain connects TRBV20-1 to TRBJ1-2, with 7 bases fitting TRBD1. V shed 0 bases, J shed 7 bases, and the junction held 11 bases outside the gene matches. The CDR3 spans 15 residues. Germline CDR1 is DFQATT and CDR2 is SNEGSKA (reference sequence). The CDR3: CSARDQGRGSRGYTF. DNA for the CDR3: TGCAGTGCTAGAGATCAGGGCAGGGGGAGCCGTGGCTACACCTTC.

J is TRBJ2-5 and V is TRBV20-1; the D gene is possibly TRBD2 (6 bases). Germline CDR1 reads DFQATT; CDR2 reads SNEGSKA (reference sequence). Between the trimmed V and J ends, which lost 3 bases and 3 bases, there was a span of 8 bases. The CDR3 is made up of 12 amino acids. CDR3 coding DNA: TGCAGTGCTAGCGGGAGTGAAGAGACCCAGTACTTC. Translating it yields CSASGSEETQYF.

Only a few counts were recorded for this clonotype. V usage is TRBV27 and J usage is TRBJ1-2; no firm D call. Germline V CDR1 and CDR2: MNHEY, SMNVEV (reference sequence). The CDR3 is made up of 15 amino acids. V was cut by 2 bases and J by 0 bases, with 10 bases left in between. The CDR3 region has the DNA TGTGCCAGCAGTTTAGGAAGATCGGCTAACTATGGCTACACCTTC. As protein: CASSLGRSANYGYTF.

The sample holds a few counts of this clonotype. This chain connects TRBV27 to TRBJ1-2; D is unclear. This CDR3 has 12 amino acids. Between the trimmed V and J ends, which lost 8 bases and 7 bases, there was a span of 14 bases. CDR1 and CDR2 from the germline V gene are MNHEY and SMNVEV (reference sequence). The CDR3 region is CASRQTMGGYTF. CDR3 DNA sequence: TGTGCCAGCCGGCAGACAATGGGTGGCTACACCTTC.

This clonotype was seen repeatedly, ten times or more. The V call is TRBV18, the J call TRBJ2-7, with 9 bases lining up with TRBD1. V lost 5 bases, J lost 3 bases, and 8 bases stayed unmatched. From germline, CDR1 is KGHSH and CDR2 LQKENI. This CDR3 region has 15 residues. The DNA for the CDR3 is TGTGCCAGCTCAGTAGCCGGGACAGGGAACTACGAGCAGTACTTC. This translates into CASSVAGTGNYEQYF.

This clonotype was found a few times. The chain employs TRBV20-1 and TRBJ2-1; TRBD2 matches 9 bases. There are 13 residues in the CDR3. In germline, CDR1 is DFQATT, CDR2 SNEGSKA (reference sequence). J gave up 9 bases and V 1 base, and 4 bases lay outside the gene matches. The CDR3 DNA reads TGCAGTGCTAGAGGCGGGGGGGCCGTTGAGCAGTTCTTC. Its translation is CSARGGGAVEQFF.

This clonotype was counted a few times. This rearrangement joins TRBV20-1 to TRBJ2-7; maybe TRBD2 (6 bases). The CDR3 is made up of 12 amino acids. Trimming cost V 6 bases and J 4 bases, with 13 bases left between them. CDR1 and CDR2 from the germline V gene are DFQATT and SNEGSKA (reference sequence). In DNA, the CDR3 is TGCAGTGCCTCCGTACGGGGGTACGAGCAGTACTTC. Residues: CSASVRGYEQYF.

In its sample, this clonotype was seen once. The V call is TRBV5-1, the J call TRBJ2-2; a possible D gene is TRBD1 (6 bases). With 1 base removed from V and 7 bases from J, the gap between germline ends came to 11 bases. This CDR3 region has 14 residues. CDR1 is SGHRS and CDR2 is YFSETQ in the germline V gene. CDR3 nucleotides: TGCGCCAGCAGCTTGACAGGGATAGTCGGGGAGCTGTTTTTT. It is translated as CASSLTGIVGELFF.

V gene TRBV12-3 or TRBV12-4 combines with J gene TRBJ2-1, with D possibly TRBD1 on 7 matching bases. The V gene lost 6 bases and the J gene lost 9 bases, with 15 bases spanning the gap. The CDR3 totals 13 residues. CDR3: CASSPRGAGEQFF. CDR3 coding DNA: TGTGCCAGCAGCCCCAGGGGGGCTGGTGAGCAGTTCTTC.

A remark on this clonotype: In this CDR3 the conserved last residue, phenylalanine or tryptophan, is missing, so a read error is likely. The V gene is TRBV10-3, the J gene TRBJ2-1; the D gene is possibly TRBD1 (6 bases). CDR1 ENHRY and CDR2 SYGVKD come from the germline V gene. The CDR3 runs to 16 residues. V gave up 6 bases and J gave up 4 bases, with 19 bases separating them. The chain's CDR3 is CAIRAGATTIYNEQFS. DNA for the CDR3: TGTGCCATCAGGGCAGGGGCAACAACAATTTACAATGAGCAGTTCTCC.

The CDR3 nucleotides are TGCAGCGTGGCTAACGGGGAACGGATAAGCACAGATACGCAGTATTTT. This codes for CSVANGERISTDTQYF. The J gene is TRBJ2-3, the V gene TRBV29-1; a weak D match, TRBD2 (5 bases). The CDR3 has 16 amino acids. Trimming removed 6 bases at V and 0 bases at J, with 19 bases between. Germline assignment: CDR1 SQVTM and CDR2 ANQGSEA.

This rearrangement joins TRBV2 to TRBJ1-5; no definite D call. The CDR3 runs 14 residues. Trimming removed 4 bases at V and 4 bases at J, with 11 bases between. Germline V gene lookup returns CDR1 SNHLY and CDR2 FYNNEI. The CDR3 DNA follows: TGTGCCAGCAGTGCCCGGGTCCATAATCAGCCCCAGCATTTT. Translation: CASSARVHNQPQHF.